A few counts support the clone carrying this T cell receptor (beta chain). The target antigen is unknown. The V end lost 0 bases, the J end lost 9 bases, and 6 bases lay between the germline ends. This CDR3 is built from 13 residues. Germline V gene lookup returns CDR1 SGHVS and CDR2 FNYEAQ. This sample was included in a study of CD8+CD57+ T cells in acquired aplastic anemia. The wider study: Average DNA yield from sorted CD4+ and CD8+ cells was roughly 3.1 ug. Whole-study findings and limits: Shared by patients and controls, 25 to 35 CD8+ CDR3s were abundant in patients.

Before being chosen for sequencing, patients had shown CD8+CD57+ cell expansion by flow cytometry. Every patient was diagnosed with severe acquired aplastic anemia. Patients had not yet gotten any therapy when their blood was taken for sampling. Genomic DNA served as template for TCR beta VDJ and CDR3 profiling. TCRdb analysed the reads with MiXCR anew, one entry per CDR3 protein. The sample contains 250,000 or so distinct CDR3 sequences, about 44% of which appear only once. Sequencing input: sorted CD4+, CD8+, or CD8+CD57+ T cells (not recorded which) from PBMCs. The receptor comes from a human donor with aplastic anemia. J is TRBJ1-6 and V is TRBV7-6; D is unclear. CDR3 nucleotides: TGTGCCAGCAGCTTAGCTTCCGGTTCACCCCTCCACTTT. Translated, it gives CASSLASGSPLHF.